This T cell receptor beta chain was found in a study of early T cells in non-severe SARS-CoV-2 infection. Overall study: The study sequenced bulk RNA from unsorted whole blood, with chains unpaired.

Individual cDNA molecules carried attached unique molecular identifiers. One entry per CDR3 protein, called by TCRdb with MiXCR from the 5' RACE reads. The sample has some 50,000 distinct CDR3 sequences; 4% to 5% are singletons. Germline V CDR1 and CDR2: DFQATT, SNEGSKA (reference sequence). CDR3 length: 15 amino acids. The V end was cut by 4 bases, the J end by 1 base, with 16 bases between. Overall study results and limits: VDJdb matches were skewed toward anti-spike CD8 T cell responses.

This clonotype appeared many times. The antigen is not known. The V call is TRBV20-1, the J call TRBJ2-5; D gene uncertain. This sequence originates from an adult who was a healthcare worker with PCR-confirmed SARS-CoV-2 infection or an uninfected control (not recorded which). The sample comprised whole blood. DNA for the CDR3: TGCAGTGCTACACGGTCCTCCTCGACCCAAGAGACCCAGTACTTC. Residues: CSATRSSSTQETQYF.